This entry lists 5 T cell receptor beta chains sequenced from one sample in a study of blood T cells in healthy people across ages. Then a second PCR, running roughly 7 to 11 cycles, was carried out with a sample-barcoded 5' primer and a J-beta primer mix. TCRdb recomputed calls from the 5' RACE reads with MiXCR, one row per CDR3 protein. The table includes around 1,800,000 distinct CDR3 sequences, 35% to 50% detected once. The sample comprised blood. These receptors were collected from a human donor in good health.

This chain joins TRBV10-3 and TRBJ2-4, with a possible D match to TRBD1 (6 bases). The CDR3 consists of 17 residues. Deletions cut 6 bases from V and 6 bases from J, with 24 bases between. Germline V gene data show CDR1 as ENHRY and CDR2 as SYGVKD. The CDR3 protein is CAISAKGVPLKGNIQYF. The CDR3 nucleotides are TGTGCCATCAGCGCGAAGGGGGTCCCCCTTAAGGGAAACATTCAGTACTTC.

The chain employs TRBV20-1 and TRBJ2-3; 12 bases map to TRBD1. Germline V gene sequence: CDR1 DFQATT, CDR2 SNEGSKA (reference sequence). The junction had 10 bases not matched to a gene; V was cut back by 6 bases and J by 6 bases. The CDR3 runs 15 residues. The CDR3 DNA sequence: TGCAGTGCCACCCCGGGACAGGGGGCATGGGATACGCAGTATTTT. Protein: CSATPGQGAWDTQYF.

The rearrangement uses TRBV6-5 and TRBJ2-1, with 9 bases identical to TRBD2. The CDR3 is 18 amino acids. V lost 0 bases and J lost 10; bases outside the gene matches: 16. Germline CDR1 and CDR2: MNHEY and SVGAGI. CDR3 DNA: TGTGCCAGCAGTTACTCGAGGGAGAAAAGCGGGGGGTGGTTGGAGCAGTTCTTC. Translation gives CASSYSREKSGGWLEQFF.

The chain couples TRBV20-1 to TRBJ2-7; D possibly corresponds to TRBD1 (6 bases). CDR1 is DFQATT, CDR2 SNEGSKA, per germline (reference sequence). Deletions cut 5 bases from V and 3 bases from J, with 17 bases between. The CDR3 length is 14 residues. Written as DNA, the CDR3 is TGCAGTGCTCCTTCCCGAGGGGGTAGCTACGAGCAGTACTTC. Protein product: CSAPSRGGSYEQYF.

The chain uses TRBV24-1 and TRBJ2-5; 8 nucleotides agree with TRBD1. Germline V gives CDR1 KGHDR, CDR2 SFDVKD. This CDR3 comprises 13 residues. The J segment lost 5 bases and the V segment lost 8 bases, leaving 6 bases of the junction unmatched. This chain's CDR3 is CATKDRAVETQYF. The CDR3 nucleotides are TGTGCCACCAAGGACAGGGCAGTGGAGACCCAGTACTTC.